Listed below are T cell receptor beta chains from one sample, sequenced in a study of T cell changes during pregnancy in multiple sclerosis. Some clones are missing from TCRdb's copy, which holds only in-frame ones; the method was immunoSEQ multiplex PCR. The data hold 45,000 to 55,000 clones, with 85% to 95% observed a single time. The material was CD4+ T cells from peripheral blood mononuclear cells, obtained in the second trimester of pregnancy. These receptors were taken from a female donor in good health, enrolled as a control in a pregnancy study. The CDR3 runs from the conserved cysteine through the conserved F or W. Fields, in order: D gene, clone size, V gene, CDR3 length, J gene, CDR3 DNA, CDR3 protein. The D gene is left open where the match is weak. For some rows the clone size is stated as once, few or many, or as a class when expanded; others skip it.

.	.	TRBV21-1	14	TRBJ2-2	TGTGCCAGCAGCAAGCGGGCTGGCACCGGGGAGCTGTTTTTT	CASSKRAGTGELFF
TRBD2	.	TRBV7-6	19	TRBJ2-1	TGTGCCAGCAGCCGCTACTCCGGACTAGCGGTCAGCTCCTACAATGAGCAGTTCTTC	CASSRYSGLAVSSYNEQFF
.	once	TRBV7-2	13	TRBJ1-5	TGTGCCAGCAGCCATACGGTAACGAGGCCCCAGCATTTT	CASSHTVTRPQHF
TRBD1	.	TRBV5-8	16	TRBJ2-7	TGTGCCAGCAGCCTCTCATTGACAGGGCGCCCCTACGAGCAGTACTTC	CASSLSLTGRPYEQYF
.	.	TRBV15	12	TRBJ2-7	TGTGCCACCAGCAGGGACAGCTACGAGCAGTACTTC	CATSRDSYEQYF
.	.	TRBV28	13	TRBJ1-2	TGTGCCAGCAGTTTAACTGTGGGCAGGGACTACACCTTC	CASSLTVGRDYTF
.	.	TRBV28	14	TRBJ1-3	TGTGCCAGCACCCCTGGGGCGGGGACAAACACCATATATTTT	CASTPGAGTNTIYF
.	.	TRBV5-4	14	TRBJ2-7	TGTGCCAGCAGCTCCACCGGGAAATCTCACGAGCAGTACTTC	CASSSTGKSHEQYF
TRBD1	.	TRBV19	14	TRBJ2-7	TGTGCCAGTAGTAATTACGGGACAGCCTACGAGCAGTACTTC	CASSNYGTAYEQYF
TRBD2	once	TRBV13	16	TRBJ2-2	TGTGCCAGCAGAACGGGACTAGGAGTAAGAGCCGGGGAGCTGTTTTTT	CASRTGLGVRAGELFF
TRBD2	.	TRBV5-1	14	TRBJ2-1	TGCGCCAGCAGCGCCCGGACTAGCGGCGATGAGCAGTTCTTC	CASSARTSGDEQFF
.	.	TRBV18	14	TRBJ1-4	TGTGCCAGCTCGCCGCCGGTAGAAAATGAAAAACTGTTTTTT	CASSPPVENEKLFF
TRBD1	.	TRBV10-3	15	TRBJ2-4	TGTGCCATCAGTGAGCGGACAGGGTCCAAAAACATTCAGTACTTC	CAISERTGSKNIQYF
.	.	TRBV9	15	TRBJ1-4	TGTGCCAGCAGCGTAGATCCAGGACCAGGGGAAAAACTGTTTTTT	CASSVDPGPGEKLFF
.	.	TRBV6-5	14	TRBJ2-7	TGTGCCAGCAGTTACCGGGGGAGAAGGGACGAGCAGTACTTC	CASSYRGRRDEQYF
TRBD2	.	TRBV5-4	13	TRBJ2-7	TGTGCCAGCAGCCCCGGGACTAGTGACGAGCAGTACTTC	CASSPGTSDEQYF
TRBD1	.	TRBV6-1	16	TRBJ2-5	TGTGCCAGCAGTGAAGACGGGACAGGGACACGAGAGACCCAGTACTTC	CASSEDGTGTRETQYF
TRBD2	.	TRBV5-5	16	TRBJ2-1	TGTGCCAGCAGCTTGGCGGGACTAGGAAACTTTAATGAGCAGTTCTTC	CASSLAGLGNFNEQFF
TRBD2	.	TRBV18	15	TRBJ2-1	TGTGCCAGCTCACCAGGACTAGCGGGTGACAATGAGCAGTTCTTC	CASSPGLAGDNEQFF
.	once	TRBV11-2	14	TRBJ2-1	TGTGCCAGCAGCTTGAGTTGGGCCAACAATGAGCAGTTCTTC	CASSLSWANNEQFF
TRBD1	.	TRBV28	16	TRBJ1-5	TGTGCCAGCAGAGAAACCGGGACAGGAGGGGATCAGCCCCAGCATTTT	CASRETGTGGDQPQHF
TRBD2	.	TRBV9	18	TRBJ2-1	TGTGCCAGCAGCGAGGCGACTAGCGGGTGGGGGTGGAACAATGAGCAGTTCTTC	CASSEATSGWGWNNEQFF
TRBD1	.	TRBV5-6	13	TRBJ2-7	TGTGCCAGCAGCGACAGGGTAACCTACGAGCAGTACTTC	CASSDRVTYEQYF
.	.	TRBV5-6	13	TRBJ2-5	TGTGCCAGCAGCTTCCCGACAGGAGAGACCCAGTACTTC	CASSFPTGETQYF
.	.	TRBV19	15	TRBJ1-5	TGTGCCAGTAGACTAGGACTCTCGCTGGGTCAGCCCCAGCATTTT	CASRLGLSLGQPQHF
TRBD1	few	TRBV28	13	TRBJ1-2	TGTGCCAGCAGCTTGGACAGGAACTATGGCTACACCTTC	CASSLDRNYGYTF
TRBD1	.	TRBV6-1	12	TRBJ2-1	TGTGCCAGCAGGACAGGGGACAATGAGCAGTTCTTC	CASRTGDNEQFF
.	.	TRBV10-3	15	TRBJ2-2	TGTGCCATCAGTGAGATTACGGGTGGGACCGGGGAGCTGTTTTTT	CAISEITGGTGELFF
.	.	TRBV19	13	TRBJ2-5	TGTGCCAGTAGTAGCCGGGACAAAGAGACCCAGTACTTC	CASSSRDKETQYF
TRBD2	once	TRBV19	16	TRBJ2-2	TGTGCCAGTAGTATAGCTAGCGGCCTCCCTACCGGGGAGCTGTTTTTT	CASSIASGLPTGELFF
TRBD1	.	TRBV6-5	14	TRBJ2-7	TGTGCCAGCAGTTACGGGACAGGGGCCTACGAGCAGTACTTC	CASSYGTGAYEQYF
.	.	TRBV2	12	TRBJ2-1	TGTGCCAGCATCCTATCCGACAATGAGCAGTTCTTC	CASILSDNEQFF
.	.	TRBV4-1	16	TRBJ2-7	TGCGCCAGCAGCCCCCCAGGCGGGACAGCCACCTACGAGCAGTACTTC	CASSPPGGTATYEQYF
.	.	TRBV27	16	TRBJ2-6	TGTGCCAGCAGTCACGGTCCCGGTCTTGGGGCCAACGTCCTGACTTTC	CASSHGPGLGANVLTF
.	.	TRBV29-1	14	TRBJ2-6	TGCAGCGTCATCCGGGACAATGGGGCCAACGTCCTGACTTTC	CSVIRDNGANVLTF
TRBD2	.	TRBV2	17	TRBJ2-1	TGTGCCAGCAGTGGGGGGACTAGCGGGGGGTCTTACAATGAGCAGTTCTTC	CASSGGTSGGSYNEQFF
TRBD2	.	TRBV6-5	16	TRBJ2-1	TGTGCCAGCAGTTACTCAGCGGGGGGCTCCTACAATGAGCAGTTCTTC	CASSYSAGGSYNEQFF
TRBD1	.	TRBV7-6	16	TRBJ2-5	TGTGCCAGCAGATCCCCGACAGGGCGGTTCCGAGAGACCCAGTACTTC	CASRSPTGRFRETQYF
TRBD1	.	TRBV5-5	17	TRBJ1-5	TGTGCCAGCAGCTTGGCCGTCTCGGACAGGGGGATCAGGCCCCAGCATTTT	CASSLAVSDRGIRPQHF
.	.	TRBV5-4	14	TRBJ2-2	TGTGCCAGCAGCCGGCGACAAGACACCGGGGAGCTGTTTTTT	CASSRRQDTGELFF
TRBD1	once	TRBV19	16	TRBJ1-2	TGTGCCAGTAGTACACACCACAGGGGGCGAAACTATGGCTACACCTTC	CASSTHHRGRNYGYTF
.	.	TRBV28	10	TRBJ1-2	TGTGCCAGCAGCAGAGGGGGCTACACCTTC	CASSRGGYTF
.	.	TRBV10-1	15	TRBJ1-6	TGCGCCAGCAGTGAGTCAGGGCAGGGTAATTCACCCCTCCACTTT	CASSESGQGNSPLHF
TRBD2	.	TRBV28	19	TRBJ2-2	TGTGCCAGCAGTTCACCGACTAGCGGGAGGGCCTTATACACCGGGGAGCTGTTTTTT	CASSSPTSGRALYTGELFF
.	.	TRBV11-2	15	TRBJ1-5	TGTGCCAGCAGCTTAGGGACAAGAGAGAATCAGCCCCAGCATTTT	CASSLGTRENQPQHF
.	few	TRBV6-1	16	TRBJ2-7	TGTGCCAGCAGTGCTGGGTATGGGGCAGGGCGAGACGAGCAGTACTTC	CASSAGYGAGRDEQYF
.	once	TRBV30	14	TRBJ2-1	TGTGCCTGGAGTGTACTACCCCAGAACAATGAGCAGTTCTTC	CAWSVLPQNNEQFF
TRBD2	.	TRBV7-6	15	TRBJ2-3	TGTGCCAGCAGCTTAACTAGCGGGAGCCCAGATACGCAGTATTTT	CASSLTSGSPDTQYF
.	.	TRBV28	13	TRBJ2-7	TGTGCCAGCAGTTTAGGAGGGGCCAACGAGCAGTACTTC	CASSLGGANEQYF
.	once	TRBV11-2	15	TRBJ2-7	TGTGCCAGCAGCGAGCCCATCCGCGCCGTCTACGAGCAGTACTTC	CASSEPIRAVYEQYF
.	.	TRBV7-6	18	TRBJ2-7	TGTGCCAGCAGCTTAGACCCGAAAATGGAAGCGGAGGAGTACGAGCAGTACTTC	CASSLDPKMEAEEYEQYF
.	.	TRBV2	14	TRBJ2-7	TGTGCCAGCAGTGAGATGGGCCCCCAGGACGAGCAGTACTTC	CASSEMGPQDEQYF
TRBD1	.	TRBV6-5	14	TRBJ1-2	TGTGCCAGCAGTACCCCCAGGCACAGGGGCGGCTACACCTTC	CASSTPRHRGGYTF
TRBD1	.	TRBV27	15	TRBJ1-5	TGTGCCAGCAGTTTATCAGTACAGGGGAATCAGCCCCAGCATTTT	CASSLSVQGNQPQHF
TRBD1	.	TRBV11-2	13	TRBJ2-7	TGTGCCAGCAGTCAAACAGGGGGCAGGGAGCAGTACTTC	CASSQTGGREQYF
.	.	TRBV18	15	TRBJ1-2	TGTGCCAGCTCACCCGATCTGGGGGGTGACTATGGCTACACCTTC	CASSPDLGGDYGYTF
.	.	TRBV10-2	14	TRBJ1-5	TGCGCCAGCAGTGAGTCCCAGGGGACTCAGCCCCAGCATTTT	CASSESQGTQPQHF
.	once	TRBV11-2	17	TRBJ2-3	TGTGCCAGCAGCTTAGTAGGGGGAGGGCCCCGCACAGATACGCAGTATTTT	CASSLVGGGPRTDTQYF
.	.	TRBV28	12	TRBJ1-2	TGTGCCAGCACCTTGGACAGCTATGGCTACACCTTC	CASTLDSYGYTF
TRBD1	.	TRBV7-9	16	TRBJ1-4	TGTGCCAGCAGCCGCGAGGGGGCAGGGGAGGAAGAAAAACTGTTTTTT	CASSREGAGEEEKLFF